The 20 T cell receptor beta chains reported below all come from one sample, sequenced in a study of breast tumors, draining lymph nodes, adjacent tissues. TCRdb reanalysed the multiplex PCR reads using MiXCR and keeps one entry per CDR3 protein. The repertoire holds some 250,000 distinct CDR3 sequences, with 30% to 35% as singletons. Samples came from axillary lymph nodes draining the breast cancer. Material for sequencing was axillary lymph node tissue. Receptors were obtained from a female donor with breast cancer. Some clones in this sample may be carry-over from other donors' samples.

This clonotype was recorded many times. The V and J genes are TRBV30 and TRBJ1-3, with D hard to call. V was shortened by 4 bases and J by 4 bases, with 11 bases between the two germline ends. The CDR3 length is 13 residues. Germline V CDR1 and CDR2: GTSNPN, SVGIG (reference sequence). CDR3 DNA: TGTGCCTGGATCGCTGCGCAGGGAAACACCATATATTTT. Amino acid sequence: CAWIAAQGNTIYF.

CDR3 loop: CSASGGFNQPQHF. In nucleotides, the CDR3 is TGCAGTGCTAGCGGAGGGTTCAATCAGCCCCAGCATTTT. The chain carries TRBV20-1 and TRBJ1-5; D gene uncertain. Germline values: CDR1 DFQATT, CDR2 SNEGSKA (reference sequence). V lost 3 bases and J 3 bases, leaving 9 bases between the germline ends. The CDR3 is 13 residues long.

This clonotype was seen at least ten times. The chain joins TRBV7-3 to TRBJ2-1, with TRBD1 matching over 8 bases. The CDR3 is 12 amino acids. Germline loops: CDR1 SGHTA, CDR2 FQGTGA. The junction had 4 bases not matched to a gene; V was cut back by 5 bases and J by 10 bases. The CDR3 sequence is CASSINRGEQFF. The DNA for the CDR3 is TGTGCCAGCAGCATCAACAGGGGGGAGCAGTTCTTC.

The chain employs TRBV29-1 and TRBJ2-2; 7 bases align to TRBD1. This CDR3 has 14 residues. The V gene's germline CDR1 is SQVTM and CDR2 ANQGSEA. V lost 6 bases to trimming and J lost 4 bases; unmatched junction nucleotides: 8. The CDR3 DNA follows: TGCAGCGTACGACAGGGCGGCGGCACCGGGGAGCTGTTTTTT. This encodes CSVRQGGGTGELFF.

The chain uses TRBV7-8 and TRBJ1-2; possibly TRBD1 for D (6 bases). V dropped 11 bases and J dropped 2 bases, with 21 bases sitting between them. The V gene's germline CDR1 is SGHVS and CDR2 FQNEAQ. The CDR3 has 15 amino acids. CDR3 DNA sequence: TGTGCCTTGGGGTCCGGGGACACCCGAAACTATGGCTACACCTTC. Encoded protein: CALGSGDTRNYGYTF.

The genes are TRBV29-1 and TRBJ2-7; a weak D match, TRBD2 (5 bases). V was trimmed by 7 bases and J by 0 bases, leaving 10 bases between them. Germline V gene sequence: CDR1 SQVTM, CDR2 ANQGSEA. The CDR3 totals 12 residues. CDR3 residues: CSDTGSSYEQYF. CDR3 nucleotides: TGCAGCGATACGGGAAGCTCCTACGAGCAGTACTTC.

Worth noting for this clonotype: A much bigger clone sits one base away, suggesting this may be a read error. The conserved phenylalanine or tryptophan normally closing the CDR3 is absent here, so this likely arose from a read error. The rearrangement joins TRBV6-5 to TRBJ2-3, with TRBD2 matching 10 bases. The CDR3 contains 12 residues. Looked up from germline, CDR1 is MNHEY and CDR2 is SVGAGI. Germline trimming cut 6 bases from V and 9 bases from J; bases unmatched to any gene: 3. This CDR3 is CASSQLAGTQYL. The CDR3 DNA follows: TGTGCCAGCAGCCAACTAGCGGGGACGCAGTATTTG.

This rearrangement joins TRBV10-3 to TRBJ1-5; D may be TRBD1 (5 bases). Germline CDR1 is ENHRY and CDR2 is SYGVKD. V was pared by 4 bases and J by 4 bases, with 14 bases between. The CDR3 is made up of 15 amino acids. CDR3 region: CAISGSGDGNQPQHF. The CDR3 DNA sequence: TGTGCCATCAGTGGGTCGGGGGACGGGAATCAGCCCCAGCATTTT.

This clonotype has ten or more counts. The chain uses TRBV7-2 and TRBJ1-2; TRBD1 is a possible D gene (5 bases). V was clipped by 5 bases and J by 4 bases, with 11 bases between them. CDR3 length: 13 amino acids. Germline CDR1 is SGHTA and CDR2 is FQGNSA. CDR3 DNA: TGTGCCAGCAGCCCAGACAGACTCTATGGCTACACCTTC. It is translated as CASSPDRLYGYTF.

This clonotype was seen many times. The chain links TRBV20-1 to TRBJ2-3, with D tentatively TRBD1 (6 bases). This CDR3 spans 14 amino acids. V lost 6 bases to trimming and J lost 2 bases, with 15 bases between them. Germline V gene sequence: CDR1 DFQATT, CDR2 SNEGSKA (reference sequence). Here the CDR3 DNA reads TGCAGTGCCCCGAGACAGGTCCCCACAGATACGCAGTATTTT. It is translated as CSAPRQVPTDTQYF.

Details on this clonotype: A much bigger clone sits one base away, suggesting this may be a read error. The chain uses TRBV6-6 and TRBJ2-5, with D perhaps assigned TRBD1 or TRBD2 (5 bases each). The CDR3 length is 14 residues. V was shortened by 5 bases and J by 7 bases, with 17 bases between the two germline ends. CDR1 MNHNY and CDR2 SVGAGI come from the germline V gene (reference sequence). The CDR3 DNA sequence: TGTGCCAGCAGTGCCGCAGGGTATGGAGGGACCCAGTACTTC. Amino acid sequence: CASSAAGYGGTQYF.

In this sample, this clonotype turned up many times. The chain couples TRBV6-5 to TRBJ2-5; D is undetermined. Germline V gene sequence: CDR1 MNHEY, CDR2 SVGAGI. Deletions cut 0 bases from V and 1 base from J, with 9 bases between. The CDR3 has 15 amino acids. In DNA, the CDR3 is TGTGCCAGCAGTTACTCGAGAGGCACCCAAGAGACCCAGTACTTC. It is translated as CASSYSRGTQETQYF.

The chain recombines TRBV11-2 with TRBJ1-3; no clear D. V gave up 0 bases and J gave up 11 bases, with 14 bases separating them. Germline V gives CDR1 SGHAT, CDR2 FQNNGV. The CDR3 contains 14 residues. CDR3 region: CASSLDPRGNPIYF. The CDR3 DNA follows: TGTGCCAGCAGCTTAGACCCTCGAGGGAACCCCATATATTTT.

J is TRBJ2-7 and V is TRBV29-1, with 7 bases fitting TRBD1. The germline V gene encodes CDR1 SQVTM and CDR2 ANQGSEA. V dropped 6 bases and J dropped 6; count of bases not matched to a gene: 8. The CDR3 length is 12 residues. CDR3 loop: CSVPRTGGEQYF. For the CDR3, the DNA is TGCAGCGTACCCCGGACAGGCGGCGAGCAGTACTTC.

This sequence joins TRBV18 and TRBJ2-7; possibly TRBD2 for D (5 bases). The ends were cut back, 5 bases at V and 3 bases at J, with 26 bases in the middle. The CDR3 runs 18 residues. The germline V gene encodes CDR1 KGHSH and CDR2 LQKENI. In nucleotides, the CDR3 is TGTGCCAGCTCAACGGGGTCCACTAGTTCACTTCAACTCTACGAGCAGTACTTC. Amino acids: CASSTGSTSSLQLYEQYF.

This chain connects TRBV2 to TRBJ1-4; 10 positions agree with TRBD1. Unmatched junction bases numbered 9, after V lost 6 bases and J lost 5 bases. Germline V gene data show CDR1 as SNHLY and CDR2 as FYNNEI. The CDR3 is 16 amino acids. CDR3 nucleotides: TGTGCCAGCAGGTCCGGGACAGGGGCTTACAATGAAAAACTGTTTTTT. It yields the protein CASRSGTGAYNEKLFF.

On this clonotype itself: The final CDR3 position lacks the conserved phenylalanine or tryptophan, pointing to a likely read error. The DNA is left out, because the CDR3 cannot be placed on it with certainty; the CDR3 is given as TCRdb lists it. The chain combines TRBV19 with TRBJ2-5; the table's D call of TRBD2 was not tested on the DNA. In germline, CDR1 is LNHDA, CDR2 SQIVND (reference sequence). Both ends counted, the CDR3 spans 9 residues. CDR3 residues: CASRRRRTS.

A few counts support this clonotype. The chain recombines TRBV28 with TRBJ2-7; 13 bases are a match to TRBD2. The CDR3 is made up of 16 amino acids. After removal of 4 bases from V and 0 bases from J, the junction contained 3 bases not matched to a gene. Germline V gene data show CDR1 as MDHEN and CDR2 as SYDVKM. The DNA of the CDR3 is TGTGCCAGCAGTTCGGGACTAGCGGGGAGCTCCTACGAGCAGTACTTC. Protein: CASSSGLAGSSYEQYF.

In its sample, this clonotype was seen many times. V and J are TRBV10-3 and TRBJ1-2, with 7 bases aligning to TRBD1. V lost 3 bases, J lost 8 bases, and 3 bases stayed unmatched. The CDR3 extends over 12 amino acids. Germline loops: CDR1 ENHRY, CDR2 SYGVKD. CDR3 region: CAISDTGVGYTF. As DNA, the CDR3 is TGTGCCATCAGTGACACAGGGGTGGGCTACACCTTC.

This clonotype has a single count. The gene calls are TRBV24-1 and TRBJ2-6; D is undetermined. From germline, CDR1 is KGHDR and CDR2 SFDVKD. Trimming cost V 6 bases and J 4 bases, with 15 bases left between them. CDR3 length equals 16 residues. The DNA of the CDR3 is TGTGCCACCAGTACCGAGCTAAACACAGGGGCCAACGTCCTGACTTTC. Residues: CATSTELNTGANVLTF.